This TCR beta chain was identified during a study of blood T cells in healthy people across ages. Together with a sample-barcoded 5' primer, a J-beta primer mix was included in a second PCR lasting about 7 to 11 cycles. TCRdb reprocessed the 5' RACE reads via MiXCR and lists one record per CDR3 protein. The sample carries around 400,000 distinct CDR3 sequences, 52% recorded once. The authors drew about 10 milliliters of peripheral blood from each donor. Notes on this clonotype: Its matching antigen is unknown.

Study outcomes and limitations: When one million T cells were used, diversity estimates were thought to be underestimates.

The CDR3 extends over 13 amino acids. V dropped 10 bases and J dropped 10; count of bases not matched to a gene: 8. The germline V gene encodes CDR1 MNHNY and CDR2 SVGAGI (reference sequence). The V call is TRBV6-6, the J call TRBJ1-6; 9 positions agree with TRBD1. Sequenced: blood. This TCR came from a man between 60 and 75 years old in good health. The CDR3 is CATQTGGRSPLHF. The CDR3, as DNA: TGTGCCACCCAGACAGGGGGTCGGTCACCCCTCCACTTT.